What follows are 26 T cell receptor beta chains derived from one specimen sequenced in a study of regulatory T cells in long-lasting Graves disease. Building of the TCR beta libraries involved iRepertoire HTBI primers and Arm-PCR of CDR3 regions. TCRdb analysed the multiplex PCR reads with MiXCR anew, one entry per CDR3 protein. The data contain about 520,000 distinct CDR3 sequences, around 12% of them singletons. As for time point: newly diagnosed GD, antithyroid drugs for less than 3 months. Generation of the TCR library employed RNA extracted from PBMCs. These data also formed part of another study, on T cells in Graves' hyperthyroidism and ophthalmopathy.

Sequences were derived from peripheral blood mononuclear cells (PBMCs), sampled at new diagnosis, from a patient treated with antithyroid drugs. These TCRs come from a woman younger than 45 with Graves disease.

The chain carries TRBV7-9 and TRBJ1-4, with D maybe TRBD1 (5 bases). This CDR3 comprises 12 residues. The V gene's germline CDR1 is SEHNR and CDR2 FQNEAQ (reference sequence). V was trimmed by 6 bases and J by 6 bases, leaving 8 bases between them. The DNA of the CDR3 is TGTGCCAGCAGTCGGGGGTATGAAAAACTGTTTTTT. Residues: CASSRGYEKLFF.

The rearrangement joins TRBV18 to TRBJ2-3; 7 bases match TRBD1. The DNA end is more similar to TRBJ1-5, so the J call may be wrong. CDR1 KGHSH and CDR2 LQKENI come from the germline V gene. The CDR3 has 15 amino acids. The CDR3 spells CASSPGQDNTDTQHF. In DNA form, the CDR3 reads TGTGCCAGCTCACCAGGACAGGACAACACAGATACGCAGCATTTT.

The chain is built from TRBV13 and TRBJ1-1; D is possibly TRBD1 (6 bases). The V gene's germline CDR1 is PRHDT and CDR2 FYEKMQ (reference sequence). V dropped 5 bases and J dropped 5 bases, with 18 bases sitting between them. The CDR3 has 15 residues. In DNA form, the CDR3 reads TGTGCCAGCAGCACCCGGGACACGGGGAATACTGAAGCTTTCTTT. Its protein is CASSTRDTGNTEAFF.

The chain links TRBV6-8 to TRBJ2-7, with TRBD2 identical over 8 bases. With V trimmed by 6 bases and J by 0 bases, 16 bases remained unmatched. The CDR3 totals 18 residues. Germline CDR1 reads MNHGY; CDR2 reads SAAAGT. CDR3 nucleotide sequence: TGTGCCAGCAGCAGGAACAGGGCTGGTAGCGGGAACTCCTACGAGCAGTACTTC. Its translation is CASSRNRAGSGNSYEQYF.

This clonotype showed up many times. V is TRBV28 and J is TRBJ1-4; tentatively, D is TRBD1 (6 bases). Deletions cut 6 bases from V and 5 bases from J, with 10 bases between. The germline V gene encodes CDR1 MDHEN and CDR2 SYDVKM. The CDR3 has 13 amino acids. The CDR3 region has the DNA TGTGCCAGCAGGACAGGTTCGAATGAAAAACTGTTTTTT. It is translated as CASRTGSNEKLFF.

This clonotype was seen many times. This chain uses TRBV12-5 with TRBJ2-3; D gene uncertain. The CDR3 covers 11 residues. Trimming shortened V by 7 bases and J by 6 bases, and 8 bases separated the two germline ends. CDR1 and CDR2 from the germline V gene are LGHNT and FRNRAP. The CDR3 DNA sequence: TGTGCTAGTGCCCGTCTGGATACGCAGTATTTT. Amino acids: CASARLDTQYF.

The chain joins TRBV7-2 to TRBJ2-5; D is perhaps TRBD1 or TRBD2 (7 bases each). Trimming removed 5 bases at V and 2 bases at J, with 12 bases between. Per the germline V gene, CDR1 is SGHTA and CDR2 is FQGNSA. CDR3 size: 14 residues. The CDR3 DNA reads as TGTGCCAGCAGCCGACAGGGAGGGCAAGAGACCCAGTACTTC. This encodes CASSRQGGQETQYF.

This clonotype was counted only a few times. The V gene is TRBV5-6, the J gene TRBJ2-7; 9 bases align to TRBD2. Germline CDR1 and CDR2: SGHDT and YYEEEE. The CDR3 covers 15 residues. Trimming removed 4 bases from V and 5 bases from J; junction bases left unmatched: 10. CDR3 in amino acids: CASSPGVSGGHEQYF. CDR3 DNA sequence: TGTGCCAGCAGCCCAGGAGTCAGCGGGGGGCACGAGCAGTACTTC.

The V and J genes are TRBV4-2 and TRBJ2-1; 10 nucleotides line up with TRBD2. The V segment lost 3 bases and the J segment 6 bases; nucleotides outside the gene matches: 14. Germline CDR1 is LGHNA and CDR2 is YNFKEQ. This CDR3 contains 18 residues. The CDR3 DNA follows: TGTGCCAGCAGCCAGACGCCCTCTAGCGGGAGTATCTTCAATGAGCAGTTCTTC. This gives the protein CASSQTPSSGSIFNEQFF.

The chain combines TRBV29-1 with TRBJ2-3; 7 nucleotides match TRBD1. The CDR3 has 15 residues. V was clipped by 5 bases and J by 2 bases; unmatched bases: 10. Germline V gene data show CDR1 as SQVTM and CDR2 as ANQGSEA. The CDR3 region has the DNA TGCAGCGTTCTGCGTTTGGACAGGATCACAGATACGCAGTATTTT. Translation: CSVLRLDRITDTQYF.

The chain carries TRBV7-3 and TRBJ1-1, with a tentative D call TRBD1 (6 bases). The CDR3 contains 15 residues. The germline V gene encodes CDR1 SGHTA and CDR2 FQGTGA. V lost 2 bases, J lost 1 base, and 11 bases lay in between. The CDR3 DNA is TGTGCCAGCAGCTTATCCTCGGGACAGAACACTGAAGCTTTCTTT. Translating gives CASSLSSGQNTEAFF.

This clonotype has just a few counts. The V gene is TRBV5-8, the J gene TRBJ1-2, with D possibly matching TRBD1 (5 bases). The CDR3 is 15 amino acids. V was pared by 4 bases and J by 2 bases, with 15 bases between. Germline V lookup: CDR1 SGHTS, CDR2 YDEGEE. Written as DNA, the CDR3 is TGTGCCAGCAGCACCTCCGGGACGGCGAACTATGGCTACACCTTC. Amino acids: CASSTSGTANYGYTF. The variable domain in full, with the rest retrieved from reference TRBV5-8 and TRBJ1-2, is EAGVTQSPTHLIKTRGQQATLRCSPISGHTSVYWYQQALGLGLQFLLWYDEGEERNRGNFPPRFSGRQFPNYSSELNVNALELEDSALYLCASSTSGTANYGYTFGSGTRLTVV.

This clonotype was observed many times. The genes are TRBV5-6 and TRBJ2-1, with TRBD2 identical over 11 bases. CDR1 is SGHDT, CDR2 YYEEEE, per germline. Losses at the gene ends were 4 bases for V and 5 bases for J; bases not matched to a gene: 11. CDR3 length: 17 amino acids. The CDR3 DNA reads as TGTGCCAGCAGCCCTCCCCCGGGACTAGCGGCCAACAATGAGCAGTTCTTC. This translates into CASSPPPGLAANNEQFF.

On this clonotype: This sequence may be a read error, since a much larger clone differs from it by one base. The chain couples TRBV27 to TRBJ2-2, with 12 bases lining up with TRBD1. V dropped 3 bases and J dropped 3; count of bases not matched to a gene: 5. Per germline, CDR1 MNHEY and CDR2 SMNVEV (reference sequence). The CDR3 contains 17 residues. The CDR3 bases are TGTGCCAGCAGTTTGCGGGGACAGGGGGCATACACCGGGGAGCTGTTTTTT. It yields the protein CASSLRGQGAYTGELFF.

This clonotype was seen ten or more times. The chain carries TRBV6-9 and TRBJ2-7, with 7 nucleotides matching TRBD2. Germline CDR1 is MNHGY and CDR2 is SVAAGI. V gave up 3 bases and J gave up 3 bases; unmatched junction bases: 5. This CDR3 contains 14 residues. CDR3 DNA sequence: TGTGCCAGCAGTTACCGCCCTAGCGGCTACGAGCAGTACTTC. Its translation: CASSYRPSGYEQYF.

This chain connects TRBV6-2 or TRBV6-3 to TRBJ2-7; no reliable D call. V was shortened by 2 bases and J by 6 bases, with 8 bases between the two germline ends. Germline CDR1 MNHEY, CDR2 SVGEGT. The CDR3 consists of 12 residues. The chain's CDR3 is CASSYNAAEQYF. CDR3 bases: TGTGCCAGCAGTTACAACGCGGCCGAGCAGTACTTC.

At least ten counts were recorded for this clonotype. One end of the junction varies from germline; a read error may be responsible. The V gene is TRBV7-7, the J gene TRBJ2-3, with a weak D call TRBD1 (6 bases). From germline, CDR1 is SSHAT and CDR2 FNYEAQ (reference sequence). The CDR3 spans 15 residues. CDR3 in DNA: TGTGCTAGCAGCCGCGGAACAGGGACCACAGATACGCAGTATTTT. Its protein product is CASSRGTGTTDTQYF.

At least ten counts were recorded for this clonotype. The chain has TRBV28 and TRBJ2-7; 7 bases line up with TRBD2. The V segment lost 5 bases and the J segment 1 base; nucleotides outside the gene matches: 8. In germline, CDR1 is MDHEN, CDR2 SYDVKM. There are 15 residues in the CDR3. This chain's CDR3 is CASSPIPGGSYEQYF. CDR3 bases: TGTGCCAGCAGTCCCATTCCGGGGGGTTCCTACGAGCAGTACTTC.

This clonotype has at least ten counts. This chain uses TRBV19 with TRBJ1-6; TRBD1 matches 8 bases. J lost 7 bases, V lost 9 bases, and 2 bases had no gene match. The CDR3 has 12 residues. The germline CDR1 and CDR2 sequences are LNHDA and SQIVND (reference sequence). In DNA, the CDR3 is TGTGCCAGGACAGGGGAAAATTCACCCCTCCACTTT. Protein sequence: CARTGENSPLHF.

This clonotype was counted ten times or more. The V gene is TRBV13, the J gene TRBJ1-1; no reliable D call. The CDR3 is 13 residues long. Germline-derived CDR1 and CDR2 are PRHDT and FYEKMQ (reference sequence). V dropped 5 bases and J dropped 3 bases, with 10 bases sitting between them. CDR3 loop: CASSRGLYTEAFF. The CDR3 DNA sequence: TGTGCCAGCAGCCGCGGATTGTACACTGAAGCTTTCTTT.

Ten or more counts support this clonotype. The V gene is TRBV28, the J gene TRBJ1-5; D gene uncertain. Germline values: CDR1 MDHEN, CDR2 SYDVKM. The CDR3 extends over 11 amino acids. The V gene lost 8 bases and the J gene lost 9 bases, with 11 bases spanning the gap. In DNA form, the CDR3 reads TGTGCCAGCCTTTCTGAGGGGCCCCAGCATTTT. Its translation is CASLSEGPQHF.

This clonotype was counted between two and nine times. A much larger clone lies a single base off, so this may be a read error. The chain employs TRBV27 and TRBJ1-5; D is possibly TRBD1 (6 bases). Germline CDR1 is MNHEY and CDR2 is SMNVEV (reference sequence). The CDR3 sequence is 14 residues long. V gave up 8 bases and J gave up 2 bases, with 13 bases separating them. DNA for the CDR3: TGTGCCAGCCGGACCTCAGGGGGCAATCAGCCCCAGCATTTT. Translating it yields CASRTSGGNQPQHF.

There are many counts of this clonotype. V is TRBV28 and J is TRBJ2-2; D gene ambiguous. V shed 2 bases and J shed 5 bases, with 15 bases lying between them. CDR1 and CDR2 (germline): MDHEN, SYDVKM. This CDR3 spans 16 amino acids. The CDR3 protein is CASSLDIYVGTGELFF. CDR3 bases: TGTGCCAGCAGTTTAGACATTTACGTGGGAACCGGGGAGCTGTTTTTT.

The table lists this clonotype with many counts. The V gene is TRBV3-1, the J gene TRBJ1-4; D remains unclear. Germline V CDR1 and CDR2: LGHDT, YNNKEL (reference sequence). Trimming stripped 0 bases from V and 3 bases from J, with 14 bases between. The CDR3 consists of 17 residues. The CDR3 spells CASSQEFIRSPNEKLFF. The CDR3 DNA reads TGTGCCAGCAGCCAAGAATTTATCAGGTCTCCTAATGAAAAACTGTTTTTT.

This clonotype came up a few times. The chain couples TRBV27 to TRBJ2-1; 7 bases are a match to TRBD2. Germline lookup yields CDR1 MNHEY and CDR2 SMNVEV (reference sequence). After removal of 2 bases from V and 13 bases from J, the junction contained 5 bases not matched to a gene. This CDR3 comprises 12 residues. The CDR3 is CASSLAGEVQFF. The CDR3 bases are TGTGCCAGCAGTTTAGCGGGAGAAGTCCAGTTCTTC.

This clonotype was counted a few times. This chain uses TRBV5-1 with TRBJ1-6; 7 nucleotides match TRBD1. This CDR3 contains 14 residues. The J segment lost 5 bases and the V segment lost 3 bases, leaving 2 bases of the junction unmatched. Looked up from germline, CDR1 is SGHRS and CDR2 is YFSETQ. The DNA of the CDR3 is TGCGCCAGCAGCTCGGACAGGAATAATTCACCCCTCCACTTT. Amino acids: CASSSDRNNSPLHF.